Following are 16 T cell receptor beta chains from one sample sequenced in a study of identical twins (dated by TCRdb to 2015 to 2016). The library came from 5' RACE. Sequencing was carried out with an Illumina HiSeq 2000. The raw public data were reprocessed by TCRdb itself: fastp quality trimming at Q25, MiXCR clonotype calling, in-frame beta chains only. One record per CDR3 amino acid sequence lists the most common genes and DNA. A total of approximately 500,000 distinct CDR3 sequences appear in this sample, roughly 15% of them only once. The ten largest account for 0.44% of the sample. The sample was also reused in another study, on yellow fever vaccine responses in identical twins.

The sample taken for sequencing was CD4+ T cells sorted from blood. These receptors were obtained from a woman younger than 35 in good health.

The V call is TRBV7-9, the J call TRBJ2-7, with TRBD2 matching 7 bases. CDR1 SEHNR and CDR2 FQNEAQ come from the germline V gene (reference sequence). The length of the CDR3 is 15 residues. V gave up 1 base and J gave up 4 bases; unmatched junction bases: 7. Here the CDR3 reads CASSLGLAMTYEQYF. Written as DNA, the CDR3 is TGTGCCAGCAGCTTAGGACTAGCAATGACGTACGAGCAGTACTTC.

The chain recombines TRBV12-3 or TRBV12-4 with TRBJ2-5; 7 bases match TRBD2. The V segment lost 7 bases and the J segment 6 bases; nucleotides outside the gene matches: 11. The CDR3 extends over 14 amino acids. CDR3 residues: CASTPSGIGKTQYF. CDR3 DNA: TGTGCCAGCACCCCAAGCGGGATCGGCAAGACCCAGTACTTC.

The rearrangement uses TRBV27 and TRBJ2-7; weak D call: TRBD1 (6 bases). The germline V and J ends were trimmed by 5 bases and 2 bases, with 16 bases remaining between them. Looked up from germline, CDR1 is MNHEY and CDR2 is SMNVEV (reference sequence). The length of the CDR3 is 15 residues. Here the CDR3 reads CASSRGTGYTYEQYF. In DNA, the CDR3 is TGTGCCAGCAGTAGGGGTACAGGGTACACCTACGAGCAGTACTTC.

This clonotype was detected a few times. The chain has TRBV6-1 and TRBJ2-5, with a tentative D call TRBD1 (6 bases). This CDR3 is built from 15 residues. The V gene's germline CDR1 is MNHNS and CDR2 SASEGT. With 0 bases removed from V and 4 bases from J, the gap between germline ends came to 12 bases. The CDR3 loop reads CASSEAQGRSETQYF. DNA of the CDR3: TGTGCCAGCAGTGAAGCGCAGGGGCGCTCAGAGACCCAGTACTTC.

The gene calls are TRBV20-1 and TRBJ2-1; 10 bases line up with TRBD2. The CDR3 consists of 15 residues. Germline V gene sequence: CDR1 DFQATT, CDR2 SNEGSKA (reference sequence). V was pared by 5 bases and J by 4 bases, with 8 bases of the junction left unmatched. CDR3: CSAEFGLAVYNEQFF. The CDR3 nucleotides are TGCAGTGCTGAGTTCGGACTAGCGGTTTACAATGAGCAGTTCTTC.

This clonotype has just a few counts. This chain links TRBV5-1 with TRBJ2-7; D may match TRBD1 or TRBD2 (5 bases each). V was pared by 4 bases and J by 6 bases, with 17 bases between. Germline V gene sequence: CDR1 SGHRS, CDR2 YFSETQ. The CDR3 covers 14 residues. In nucleotides, the CDR3 is TGCGCCAGCAGCCCGGGACGAGCCCCCTCCGAGCAGTACTTC. Amino acids: CASSPGRAPSEQYF.

The V and J genes are TRBV11-2 and TRBJ2-3; D not resolved. V was shortened by 4 bases and J by 6 bases, with 8 bases between the two germline ends. Germline CDR1 and CDR2: SGHAT and FQNNGV. This CDR3 is 12 amino acids long. For the CDR3, the DNA is TGTGCCAGCAGCTGGGGTTTCGATACGCAGTATTTT. Residues: CASSWGFDTQYF. The complete variable domain, with remaining parts taken from reference TRBV11-2 and TRBJ2-3, reads EAGVAQSPRYKIIEKRQSVAFWCNPISGHATLYWYQQILGQGPKLLIQFQNNGVVDDSQLPKDRFSAERLKGVDSTLKIQPAKLEDSAVYLCASSWGFDTQYFGPGTRLTVL.

This clonotype has more than one count but fewer than ten. The V gene is TRBV20-1, the J gene TRBJ2-3, with 16 bases lining up with TRBD2. CDR3 length equals 17 residues. Germline CDR1 DFQATT, CDR2 SNEGSKA (reference sequence). With 4 bases clipped from V and 4 bases from J, the junction kept 8 bases outside the gene matches. For the CDR3, the DNA is TGCAGTGCTACTTCCGGGACTAGCGGGGGGGCCCCAGATACGCAGTATTTT. Translating gives CSATSGTSGGAPDTQYF.

The chain couples TRBV7-9 to TRBJ1-2; 12 bases align to TRBD1. Germline V gene data show CDR1 as SEHNR and CDR2 as FQNEAQ (reference sequence). CDR3 length: 15 residues. V was clipped by 1 base and J by 6 bases; unmatched bases: 3. The CDR3 loop is CASSLGDRGHDGYTF. In DNA, the CDR3 is TGTGCCAGCAGCTTAGGGGACAGGGGGCATGATGGCTACACCTTC.

The table lists this clonotype with a few counts. V usage is TRBV7-3 and J usage is TRBJ2-2; D unresolved. The CDR3 consists of 14 residues. Trimming stripped 5 bases from V and 6 bases from J, with 13 bases between. Germline CDR1 and CDR2: SGHTA and FQGTGA. This CDR3 reads CASSPVTPAGELFF. Here the CDR3 DNA reads TGTGCCAGCAGCCCGGTTACCCCGGCCGGGGAGCTGTTTTTT.

The CDR3, as DNA: TGCAGTGCTAGACAGGGAGTAAAGACCCAGTACTTC. The encoded protein is CSARQGVKTQYF. V is TRBV20-1 and J is TRBJ2-5; D is possibly TRBD1 or TRBD2 (5 bases each). This CDR3 spans 12 amino acids. Between the trimmed V and J ends, which lost 2 bases and 6 bases, there was a span of 10 bases. The germline gives CDR1 DFQATT, CDR2 SNEGSKA (reference sequence).

This clonotype was counted ten times or more. The junction and the germline gene differ at one end; a read error may be behind it. The gene calls are TRBV7-2 and TRBJ2-7; a possible D gene is TRBD2 (5 bases). CDR3 length: 13 residues. Germline lookup yields CDR1 SGHTA and CDR2 FQGNSA. DNA for the CDR3: TGTGCCAGCAGTTTAGCGAGCTCCTACGAGCAGTACTTC. It codes for CASSLASSYEQYF.

This rearrangement joins TRBV3-1 to TRBJ2-6; 8 bases map to TRBD1. The trim removed 2 bases at V and 0 bases at J, leaving 6 bases unmatched. Per the germline V gene, CDR1 is LGHDT and CDR2 is YNNKEL (reference sequence). The CDR3 consists of 18 residues. The CDR3 here is CASSQSGQGISGANVLTF. The CDR3 DNA is TGTGCCAGCAGCCAAAGCGGACAGGGCATCTCTGGGGCCAACGTCCTGACTTTC. The full variable domain, with the rest looked up from reference TRBV3-1 and TRBJ2-6, is DTAVSQTPKYLVTQMGNDKSIKCEQNLGHDTMYWYKQDSKKFLKIMFSYNNKELIINETVPNRFSPKSPDKAHLNLHINSLELGDSAVYFCASSQSGQGISGANVLTFGAGSRLTVL.

This chain connects TRBV4-1 to TRBJ1-5, with 7 bases matching TRBD1. The germline CDR1 and CDR2 sequences are MGHRA and YSYEKL. Germline trimming cut 0 bases from V and 4 bases from J; bases unmatched to any gene: 9. The CDR3 sequence is 17 residues long. The CDR3 reads CASSQDGLGQMNQPQHF. The CDR3 bases are TGCGCCAGCAGCCAAGATGGTTTGGGACAGATGAATCAGCCCCAGCATTTT.

This clonotype was seen more than once but under ten times. The chain has TRBV6-5 and TRBJ2-7, with a weak D call TRBD2 (6 bases). Germline V gives CDR1 MNHEY, CDR2 SVGAGI. The CDR3 is 14 amino acids. Trimming cost V 0 bases and J 2 bases, with 8 bases left between them. The CDR3 coding sequence is TGTGCCAGCAGTTACTCCGGGGGACCCTACGAGCAGTACTTC. This sequence encodes CASSYSGGPYEQYF.

This clonotype was seen more than once but under ten times. The CDR3: CASSRGRGYPYEQYV. The CDR3 nucleotides are TGTGCCAGCAGCCGCGGCAGGGGGTATCCTTACGAGCAGTACGTC. This chain connects TRBV6-1 to TRBJ2-7, with 7 nucleotides matching TRBD1. Looked up from germline, CDR1 is MNHNS and CDR2 is SASEGT. This CDR3 has 15 amino acids. V trimming: 6 bases; J trimming: 4 bases; junction bases outside the gene matches: 12.